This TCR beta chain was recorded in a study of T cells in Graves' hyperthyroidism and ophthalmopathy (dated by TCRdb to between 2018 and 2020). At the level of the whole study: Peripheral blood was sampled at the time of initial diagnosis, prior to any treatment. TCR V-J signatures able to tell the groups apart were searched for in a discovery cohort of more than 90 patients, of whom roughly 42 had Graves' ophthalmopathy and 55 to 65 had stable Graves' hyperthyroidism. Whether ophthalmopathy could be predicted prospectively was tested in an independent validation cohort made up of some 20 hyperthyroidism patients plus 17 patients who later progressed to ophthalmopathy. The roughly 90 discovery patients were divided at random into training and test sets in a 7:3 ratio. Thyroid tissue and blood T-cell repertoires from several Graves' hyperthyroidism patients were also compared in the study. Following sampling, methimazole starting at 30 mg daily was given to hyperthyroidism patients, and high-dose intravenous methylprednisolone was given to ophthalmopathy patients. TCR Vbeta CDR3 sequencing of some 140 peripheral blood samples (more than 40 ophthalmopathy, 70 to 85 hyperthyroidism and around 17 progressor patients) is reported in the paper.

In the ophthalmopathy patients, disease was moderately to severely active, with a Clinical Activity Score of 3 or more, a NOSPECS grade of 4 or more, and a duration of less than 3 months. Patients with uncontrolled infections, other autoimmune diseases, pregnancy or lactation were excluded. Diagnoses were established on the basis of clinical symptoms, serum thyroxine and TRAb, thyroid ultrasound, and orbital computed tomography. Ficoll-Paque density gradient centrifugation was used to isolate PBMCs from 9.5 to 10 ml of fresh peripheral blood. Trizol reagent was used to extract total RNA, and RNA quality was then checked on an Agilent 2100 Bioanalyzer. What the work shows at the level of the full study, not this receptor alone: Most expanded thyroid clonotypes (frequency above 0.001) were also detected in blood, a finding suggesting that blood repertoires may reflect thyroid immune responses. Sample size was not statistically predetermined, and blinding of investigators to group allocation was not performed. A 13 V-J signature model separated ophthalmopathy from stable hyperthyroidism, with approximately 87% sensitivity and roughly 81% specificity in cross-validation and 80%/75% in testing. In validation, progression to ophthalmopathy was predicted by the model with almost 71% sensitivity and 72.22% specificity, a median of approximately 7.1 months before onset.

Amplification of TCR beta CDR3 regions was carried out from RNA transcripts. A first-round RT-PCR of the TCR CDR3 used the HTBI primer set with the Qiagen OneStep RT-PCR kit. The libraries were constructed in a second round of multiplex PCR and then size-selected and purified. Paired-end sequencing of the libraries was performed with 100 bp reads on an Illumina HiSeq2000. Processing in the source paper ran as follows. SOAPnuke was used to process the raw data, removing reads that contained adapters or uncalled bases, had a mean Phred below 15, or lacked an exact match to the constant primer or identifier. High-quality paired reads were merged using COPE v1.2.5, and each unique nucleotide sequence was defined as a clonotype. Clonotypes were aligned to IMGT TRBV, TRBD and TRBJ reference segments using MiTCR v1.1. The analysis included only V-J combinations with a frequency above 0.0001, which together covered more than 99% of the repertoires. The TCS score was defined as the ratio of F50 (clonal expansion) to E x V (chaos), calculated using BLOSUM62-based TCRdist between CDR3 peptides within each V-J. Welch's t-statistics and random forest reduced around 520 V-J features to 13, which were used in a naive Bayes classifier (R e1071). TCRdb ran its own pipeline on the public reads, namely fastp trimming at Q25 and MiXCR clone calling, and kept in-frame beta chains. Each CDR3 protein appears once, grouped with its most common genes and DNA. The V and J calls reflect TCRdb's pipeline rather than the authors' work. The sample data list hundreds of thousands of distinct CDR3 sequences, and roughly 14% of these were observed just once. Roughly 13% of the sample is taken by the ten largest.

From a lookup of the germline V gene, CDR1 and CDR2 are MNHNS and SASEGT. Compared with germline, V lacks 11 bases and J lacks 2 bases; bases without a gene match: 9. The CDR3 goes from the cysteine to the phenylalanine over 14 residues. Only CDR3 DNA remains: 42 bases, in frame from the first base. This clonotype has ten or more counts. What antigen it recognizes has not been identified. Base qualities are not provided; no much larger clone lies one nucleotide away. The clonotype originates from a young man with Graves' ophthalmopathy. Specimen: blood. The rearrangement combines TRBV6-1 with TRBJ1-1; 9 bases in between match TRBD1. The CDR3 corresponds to CAGQRGQGNTEAFF. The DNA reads TGTGCCGGACAACGGGGACAGGGAAACACTGAAGCTTTCTTT.